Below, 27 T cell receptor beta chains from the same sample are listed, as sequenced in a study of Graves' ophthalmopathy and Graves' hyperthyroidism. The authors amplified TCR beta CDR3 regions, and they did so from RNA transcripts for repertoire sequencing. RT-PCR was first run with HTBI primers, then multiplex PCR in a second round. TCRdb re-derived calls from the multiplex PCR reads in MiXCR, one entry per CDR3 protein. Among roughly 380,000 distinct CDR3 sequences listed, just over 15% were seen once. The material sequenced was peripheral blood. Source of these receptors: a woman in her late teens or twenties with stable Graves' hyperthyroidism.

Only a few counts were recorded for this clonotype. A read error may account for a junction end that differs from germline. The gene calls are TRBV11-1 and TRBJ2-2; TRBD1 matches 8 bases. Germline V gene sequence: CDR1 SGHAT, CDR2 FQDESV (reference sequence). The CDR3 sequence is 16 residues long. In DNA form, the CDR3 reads TGTGCCAGCAGCTCAAGACAGGGGTTCCCAACCGGGGAGCTGTGGTTT. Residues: CASSSRQGFPTGELWF.

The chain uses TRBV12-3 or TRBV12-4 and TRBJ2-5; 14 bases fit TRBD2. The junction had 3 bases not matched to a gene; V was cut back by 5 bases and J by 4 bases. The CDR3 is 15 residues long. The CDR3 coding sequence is TGTGCCAGCAGTGGACTAGCGGGGGGCCCAGAGACCCAGTACTTC. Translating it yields CASSGLAGGPETQYF.

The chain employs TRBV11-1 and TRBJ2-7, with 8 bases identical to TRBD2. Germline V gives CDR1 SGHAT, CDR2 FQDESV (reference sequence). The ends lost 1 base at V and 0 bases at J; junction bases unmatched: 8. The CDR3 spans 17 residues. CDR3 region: CASSLGYAGGLSYEQYF. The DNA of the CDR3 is TGTGCCAGCAGCTTAGGCTACGCGGGGGGCCTCTCCTACGAGCAGTACTTC.

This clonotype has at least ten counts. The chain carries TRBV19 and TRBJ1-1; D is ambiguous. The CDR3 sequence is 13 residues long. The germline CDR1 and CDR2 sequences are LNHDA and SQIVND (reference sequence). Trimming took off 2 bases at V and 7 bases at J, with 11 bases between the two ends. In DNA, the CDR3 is TGTGCCAGTAGTATACAGGCCGGCAGTGAAGCTTTCTTT. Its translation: CASSIQAGSEAFF.

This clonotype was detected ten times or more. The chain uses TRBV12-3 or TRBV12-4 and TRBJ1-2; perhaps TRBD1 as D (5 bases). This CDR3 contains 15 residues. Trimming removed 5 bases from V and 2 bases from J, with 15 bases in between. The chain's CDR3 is CASSPRQTTNYGYTF. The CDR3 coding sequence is TGTGCCAGCAGTCCCCGACAGACTACAAACTATGGCTACACCTTC.

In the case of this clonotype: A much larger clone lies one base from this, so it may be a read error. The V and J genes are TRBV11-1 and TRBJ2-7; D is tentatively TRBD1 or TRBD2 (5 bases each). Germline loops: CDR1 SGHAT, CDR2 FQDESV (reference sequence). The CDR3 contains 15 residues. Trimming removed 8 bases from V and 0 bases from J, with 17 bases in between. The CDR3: CASCALREYSYEQYF. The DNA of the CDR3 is TGTGCCAGCTGCGCCCTCAGGGAGTACTCCTACGAGCAGTACTTC.

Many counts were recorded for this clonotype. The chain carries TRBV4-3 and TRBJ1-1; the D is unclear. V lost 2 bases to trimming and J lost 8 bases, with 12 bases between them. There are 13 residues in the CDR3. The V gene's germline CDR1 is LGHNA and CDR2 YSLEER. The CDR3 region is CASSQTIPGEAFF. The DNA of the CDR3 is TGCGCCAGCAGCCAAACGATCCCCGGGGAAGCTTTCTTT.

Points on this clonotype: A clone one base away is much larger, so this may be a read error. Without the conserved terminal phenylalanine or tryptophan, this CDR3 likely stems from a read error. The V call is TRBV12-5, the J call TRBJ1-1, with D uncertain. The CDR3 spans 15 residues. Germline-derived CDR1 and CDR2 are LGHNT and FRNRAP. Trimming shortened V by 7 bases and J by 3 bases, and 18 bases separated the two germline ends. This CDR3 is CASVQFQASHTEAFY. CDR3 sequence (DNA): TGTGCTAGTGTCCAATTCCAGGCATCCCACACTGAAGCTTTCTAT.

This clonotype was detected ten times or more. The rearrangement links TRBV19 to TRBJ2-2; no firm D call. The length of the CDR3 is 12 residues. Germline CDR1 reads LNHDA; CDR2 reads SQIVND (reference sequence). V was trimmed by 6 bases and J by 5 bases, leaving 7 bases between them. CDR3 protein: CASRERTGELFF. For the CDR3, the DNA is TGTGCCAGTAGGGAAAGAACCGGGGAGCTGTTTTTT. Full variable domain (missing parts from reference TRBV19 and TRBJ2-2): DGGITQSPKYLFRKEGQNVTLSCEQNLNHDAMYWYRQDPGQGLRLIYYSQIVNDFQKGDIAEGYSVSREKKESFPLTVTSAQKNPTAFYLCASRERTGELFFGEGSRLTVL.

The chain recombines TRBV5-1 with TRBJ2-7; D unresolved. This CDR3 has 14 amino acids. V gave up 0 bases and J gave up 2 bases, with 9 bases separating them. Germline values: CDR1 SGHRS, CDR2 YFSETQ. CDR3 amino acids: CASSLAPTTYEQYF. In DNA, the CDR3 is TGCGCCAGCAGCTTGGCCCCGACCACCTACGAGCAGTACTTC.

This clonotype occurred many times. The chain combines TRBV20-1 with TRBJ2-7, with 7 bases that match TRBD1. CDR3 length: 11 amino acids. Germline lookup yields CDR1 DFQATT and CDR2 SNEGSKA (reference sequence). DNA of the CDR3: TGCGCCGGGACAGACGTCTACGAGCAGTACTTC. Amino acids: CAGTDVYEQYF.

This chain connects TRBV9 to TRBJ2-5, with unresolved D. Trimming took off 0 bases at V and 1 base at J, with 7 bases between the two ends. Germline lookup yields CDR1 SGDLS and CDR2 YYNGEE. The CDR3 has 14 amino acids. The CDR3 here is CASSVAAGQETQYF. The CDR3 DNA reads TGTGCCAGCAGCGTAGCGGCCGGCCAAGAGACCCAGTACTTC. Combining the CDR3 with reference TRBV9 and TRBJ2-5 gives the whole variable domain DSGVTQTPKHLITATGQRVTLRCSPRSGDLSVYWYQQSLDQGLQFLIQYYNGEERAKGNILERFSAQQFPDLHSELNLSSLELGDSALYFCASSVAAGQETQYFGPGTRLLVL.

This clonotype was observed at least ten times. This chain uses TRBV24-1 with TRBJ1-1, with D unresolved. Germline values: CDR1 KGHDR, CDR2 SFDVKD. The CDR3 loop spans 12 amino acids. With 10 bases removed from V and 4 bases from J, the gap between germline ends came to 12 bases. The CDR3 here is CATPEWVTEAFF. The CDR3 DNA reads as TGTGCCACGCCCGAGTGGGTCACTGAAGCTTTCTTT.

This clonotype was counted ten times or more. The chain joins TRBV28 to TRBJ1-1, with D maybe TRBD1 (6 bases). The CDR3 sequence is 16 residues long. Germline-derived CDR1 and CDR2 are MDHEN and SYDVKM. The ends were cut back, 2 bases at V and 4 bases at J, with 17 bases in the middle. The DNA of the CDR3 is TGTGCCAGCAGTTTAGATCGGTACAGGGTAGGCACTGAAGCTTTCTTT. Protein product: CASSLDRYRVGTEAFF.

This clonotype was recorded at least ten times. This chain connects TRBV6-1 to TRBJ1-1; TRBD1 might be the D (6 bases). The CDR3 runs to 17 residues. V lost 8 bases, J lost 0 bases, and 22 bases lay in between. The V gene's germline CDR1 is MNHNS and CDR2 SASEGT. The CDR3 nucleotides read TGTGCCAGCCGCGAAGCGGGGCCGGGGGACATGAACACTGAAGCTTTCTTT. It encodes CASREAGPGDMNTEAFF.

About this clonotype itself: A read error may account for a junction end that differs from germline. The CDR3 bases are TGTGCCAGCAGGGGACTGGGCACCGGGGATCTGTTTTTT. This translates into CASRGLGTGDLFF. The rearrangement uses TRBV12-3 or TRBV12-4 and TRBJ2-2; weak D call: TRBD2 (6 bases). The CDR3 spans 13 residues.

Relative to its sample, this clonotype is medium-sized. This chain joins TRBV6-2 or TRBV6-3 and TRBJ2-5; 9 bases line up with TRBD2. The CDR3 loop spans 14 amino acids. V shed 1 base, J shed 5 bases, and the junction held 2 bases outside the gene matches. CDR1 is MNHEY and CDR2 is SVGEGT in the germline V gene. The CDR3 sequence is CASSYWTSAETQYF. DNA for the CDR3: TGTGCCAGCAGTTACTGGACTAGCGCGGAGACCCAGTACTTC.

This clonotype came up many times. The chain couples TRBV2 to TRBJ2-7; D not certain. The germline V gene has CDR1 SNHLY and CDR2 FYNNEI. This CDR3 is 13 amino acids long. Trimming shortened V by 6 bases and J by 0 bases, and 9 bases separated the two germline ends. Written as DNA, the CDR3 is TGTGCCAGCAGCGGCCTGGGCTCCTACGAGCAGTACTTC. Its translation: CASSGLGSYEQYF.

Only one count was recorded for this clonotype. The CDR3 spells CASSVGTGEAAFF. In nucleotides, the CDR3 is TGTGCCAGCAGTGTCGGGACAGGGGAGGCAGCTTTCTTT. The V gene is TRBV6-4, the J gene TRBJ1-1; 10 positions match TRBD1. The length of the CDR3 is 13 residues. V shed 4 bases, J shed 10 bases, and the junction held 6 bases outside the gene matches. The germline gives CDR1 MRHNA, CDR2 SNTAGT.

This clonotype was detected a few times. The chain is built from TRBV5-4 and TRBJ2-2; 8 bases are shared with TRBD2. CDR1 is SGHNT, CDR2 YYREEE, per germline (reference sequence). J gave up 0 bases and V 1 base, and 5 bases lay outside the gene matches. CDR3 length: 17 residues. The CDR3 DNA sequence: TGTGCCAGCAGCTTGTACGGCGGGGGGCCGAACACCGGGGAGCTGTTTTTT. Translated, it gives CASSLYGGGPNTGELFF.

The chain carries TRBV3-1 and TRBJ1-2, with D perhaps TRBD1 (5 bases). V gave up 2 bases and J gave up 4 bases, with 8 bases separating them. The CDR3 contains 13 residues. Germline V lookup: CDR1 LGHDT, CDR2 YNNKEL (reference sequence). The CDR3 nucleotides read TGTGCCAGCAGCCAATCAGGGACCTATGGCTACACCTTC. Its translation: CASSQSGTYGYTF.

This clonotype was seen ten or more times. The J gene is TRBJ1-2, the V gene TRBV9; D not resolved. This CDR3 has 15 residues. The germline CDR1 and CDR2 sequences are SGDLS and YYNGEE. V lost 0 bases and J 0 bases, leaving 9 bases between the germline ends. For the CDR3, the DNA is TGTGCCAGCAGCGTAGGGGCCACCTCTAACTATGGCTACACCTTC. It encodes CASSVGATSNYGYTF.

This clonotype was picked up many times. The CDR3 nucleotides are TGTGCCAGCAAAGAGTACCGTCCCGGAGGGGGAGGCACTGAAGCTTTCTTT. Protein product: CASKEYRPGGGGTEAFF. V gene TRBV6-5 combines with J gene TRBJ1-1; D possibly corresponds to TRBD1 (6 bases). The CDR3 consists of 17 residues. V lost 7 bases, J lost 4 bases, and 25 bases lay in between. CDR1 and CDR2 (germline): MNHEY, SVGAGI.

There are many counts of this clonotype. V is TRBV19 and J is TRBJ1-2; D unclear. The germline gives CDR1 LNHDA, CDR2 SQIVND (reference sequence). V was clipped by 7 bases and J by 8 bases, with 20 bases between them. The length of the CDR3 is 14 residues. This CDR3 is CASIGRVAHKGYTF. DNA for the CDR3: TGTGCCAGTATAGGAAGGGTAGCCCATAAAGGCTACACCTTC.

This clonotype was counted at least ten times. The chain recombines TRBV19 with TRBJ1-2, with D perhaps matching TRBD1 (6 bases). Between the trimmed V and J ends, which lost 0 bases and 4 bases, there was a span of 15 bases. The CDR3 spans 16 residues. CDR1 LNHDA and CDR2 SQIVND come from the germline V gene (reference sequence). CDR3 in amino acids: CASSIDLGGSSYGYTF. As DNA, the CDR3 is TGTGCCAGTAGTATAGATTTGGGGGGCTCAAGCTATGGCTACACCTTC.

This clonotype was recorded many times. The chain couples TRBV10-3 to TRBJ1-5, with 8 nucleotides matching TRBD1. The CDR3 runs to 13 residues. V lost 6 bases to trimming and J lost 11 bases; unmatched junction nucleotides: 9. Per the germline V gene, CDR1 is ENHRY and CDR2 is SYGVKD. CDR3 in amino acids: CAIRETGEEAQHF. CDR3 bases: TGTGCCATCAGAGAGACAGGGGAGGAAGCCCAGCATTTT.

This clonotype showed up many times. In DNA, the CDR3 is TGTGCCAGCAGTTACTATCAACCAATGGGGGAGACCCAGTACTTC. This codes for CASSYYQPMGETQYF. The rearrangement links TRBV6-2 or TRBV6-3 to TRBJ2-5; D gene ambiguous. Germline V lookup: CDR1 MNHEY, CDR2 SVGEGT. The CDR3 has 15 amino acids. The V gene lost 1 base and the J gene lost 5 bases, with 14 bases spanning the gap.